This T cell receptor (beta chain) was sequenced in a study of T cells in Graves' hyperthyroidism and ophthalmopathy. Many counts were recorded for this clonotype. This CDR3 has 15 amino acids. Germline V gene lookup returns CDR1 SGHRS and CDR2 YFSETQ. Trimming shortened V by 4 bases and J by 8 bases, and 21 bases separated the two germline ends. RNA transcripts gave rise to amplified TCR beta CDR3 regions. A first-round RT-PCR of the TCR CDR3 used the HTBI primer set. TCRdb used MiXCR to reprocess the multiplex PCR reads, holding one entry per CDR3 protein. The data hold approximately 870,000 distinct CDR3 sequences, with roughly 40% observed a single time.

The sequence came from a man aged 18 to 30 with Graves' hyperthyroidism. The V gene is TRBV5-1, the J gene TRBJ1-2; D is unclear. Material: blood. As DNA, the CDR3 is TGCGCCAGCAGCCTAAACCGGGCCAACAACGAGGGCTACACCTTC. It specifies CASSLNRANNEGYTF.